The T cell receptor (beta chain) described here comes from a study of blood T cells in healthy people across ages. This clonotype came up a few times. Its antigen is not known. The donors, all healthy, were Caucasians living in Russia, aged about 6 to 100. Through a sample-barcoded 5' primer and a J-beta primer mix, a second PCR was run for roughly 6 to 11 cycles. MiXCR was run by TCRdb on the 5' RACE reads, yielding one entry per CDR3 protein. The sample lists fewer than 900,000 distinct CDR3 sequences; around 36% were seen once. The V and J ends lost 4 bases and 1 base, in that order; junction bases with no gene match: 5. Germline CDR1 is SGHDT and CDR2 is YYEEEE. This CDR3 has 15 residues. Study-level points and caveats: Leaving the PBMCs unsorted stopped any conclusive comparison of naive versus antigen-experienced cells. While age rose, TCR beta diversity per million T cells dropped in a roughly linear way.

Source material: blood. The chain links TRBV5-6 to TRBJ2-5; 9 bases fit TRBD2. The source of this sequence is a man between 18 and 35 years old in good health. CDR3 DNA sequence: TGTGCCAGCAGCCAAGGACTAGCGATCCAAGAGACCCAGTACTTC. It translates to CASSQGLAIQETQYF. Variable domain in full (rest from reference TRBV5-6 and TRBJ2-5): DAGVTQSPTHLIKTRGQQVTLRCSPKSGHDTVSWYQQALGQGPQFIFQYYEEEERQRGNFPDRFSGHQFPNYSSELNVNALLLGDSALYLCASSQGLAIQETQYFGPGTRLLVL.